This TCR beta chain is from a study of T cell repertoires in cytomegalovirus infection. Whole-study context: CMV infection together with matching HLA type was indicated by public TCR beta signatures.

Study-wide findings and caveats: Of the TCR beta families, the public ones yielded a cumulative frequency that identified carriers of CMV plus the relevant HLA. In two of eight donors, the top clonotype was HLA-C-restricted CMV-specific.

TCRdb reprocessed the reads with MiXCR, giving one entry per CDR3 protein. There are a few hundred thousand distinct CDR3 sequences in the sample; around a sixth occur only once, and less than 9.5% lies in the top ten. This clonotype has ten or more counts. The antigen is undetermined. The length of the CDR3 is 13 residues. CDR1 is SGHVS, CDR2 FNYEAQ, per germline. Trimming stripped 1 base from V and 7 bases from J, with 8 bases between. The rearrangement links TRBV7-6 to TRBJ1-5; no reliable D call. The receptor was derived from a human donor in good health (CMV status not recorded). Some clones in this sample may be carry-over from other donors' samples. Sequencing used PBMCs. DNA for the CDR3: TGTGCCAGCAGCTTAGGAGGAGAACAGCCCCAGCATTTT. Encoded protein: CASSLGGEQPQHF.